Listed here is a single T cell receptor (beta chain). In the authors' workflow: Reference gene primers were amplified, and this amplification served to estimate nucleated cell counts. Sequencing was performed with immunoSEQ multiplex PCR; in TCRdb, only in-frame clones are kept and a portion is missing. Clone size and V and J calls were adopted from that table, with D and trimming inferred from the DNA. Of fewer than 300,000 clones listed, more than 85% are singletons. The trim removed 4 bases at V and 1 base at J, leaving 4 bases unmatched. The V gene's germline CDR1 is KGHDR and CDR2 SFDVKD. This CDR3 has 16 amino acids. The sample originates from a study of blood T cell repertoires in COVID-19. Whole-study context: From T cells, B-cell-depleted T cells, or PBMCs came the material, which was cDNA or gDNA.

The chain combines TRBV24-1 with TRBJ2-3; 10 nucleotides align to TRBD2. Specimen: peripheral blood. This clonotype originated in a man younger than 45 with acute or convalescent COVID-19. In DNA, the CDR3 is TGTGCCACCAGTGACCCTAGCGGGAGCGGCACAGATACGCAGTATTTT. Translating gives CATSDPSGSGTDTQYF.